Listed below are T cell receptor beta chains from one sample, sequenced in a study of vaccination and CD4 T cells after COVID-19. TCRdb reprocessed the PCR reads with MiXCR, giving one entry per CDR3 protein. This sample yields around 13,000 distinct CDR3 sequences, of which around 42% are seen a single time; less than 25% belongs to the top ten. The antigens for these receptors are not known. Sequencing was performed on CD4+ T cells from blood, cultured in vitro, taken before SARS-CoV-2 vaccination. The receptors come from a human donor who had recovered from COVID-19. Each CDR3 is given with its conserved first and last residue. Fields, in order: clone size, J gene, V gene, CDR3 length, CDR3 protein. Part of the rows lack a size; the others show once, few, many or a class for expanded clones.

>-|TRBJ2-3|TRBV7-8|14
CASSIDRASDTQYF
>-|TRBJ1-2|TRBV9|15
CASSSSPGQGYGYTF
>-|TRBJ2-3|TRBV21-1|16
CASSKRTGCEGDTQYF
>-|TRBJ1-5|TRBV6-2/TRBV6-3|14
CASSYSYRAQPQHF
>-|TRBJ1-2|TRBV6-1|13
CASSESLGHGYTF
>-|TRBJ2-3|TRBV7-8|11
CASSFVDTQYF
>-|TRBJ1-2|TRBV28|17
CASSSQGSGQGLGGYTF
>-|TRBJ1-5|TRBV15|15
CATSRDSKSDQPQHF
>-|TRBJ2-5|TRBV4-2|17
CASGQESGGRAGETQYF
>few|TRBJ2-5|TRBV20-1|15
CSARDPGTAQETQYF
>few|TRBJ1-1|TRBV15|13
CATSRAQNTEAFF
>-|TRBJ2-3|TRBV7-9|14
CASSFDRYTDTQYF
>few|TRBJ1-5|TRBV27|16
CASSSGTGNSNQPQHF
>few|TRBJ2-1|TRBV27|15
CASSFGTSTYNEQFF
>-|TRBJ2-6|TRBV6-1|16
CASNPGGYSGANVLTF
>-|TRBJ2-2|TRBV6-1|15
CASRRGGVGTGELFF
>few|TRBJ2-3|TRBV20-1|12
CSAPGPTDTQYF
>-|TRBJ2-1|TRBV10-3|13
CAISPVEGNEQFF
>-|TRBJ1-1|TRBV6-5|16
CASSSDRTPLGTEAFF
>few|TRBJ2-4|TRBV7-2|17
CASSREGRLGLKNIQYF
>few|TRBJ1-6|TRBV7-8|15
CASSSDRARNSPLHF
>-|TRBJ1-6|TRBV20-1|14
CSTSSQGYNSPLHF
>-|TRBJ1-2|TRBV7-9|13
CASSPLIAYGYTF
>-|TRBJ1-2|TRBV19|14
CASSIDGRSYGYTF
>few|TRBJ1-1|TRBV27|15
CASAPRYQGEDEAFF
>few|TRBJ2-5|TRBV28|17
CASSLFGGALYQETQYF
>few|TRBJ2-5|TRBV6-1|13
CASGLRGGETQYF